One and the same sample provided the 22 T cell receptor beta chains below, sequenced in a study of T-cell reconstitution after alpha-beta-depleted transplantation in children. Unique molecular identifiers were incorporated when the TCRbeta library was constructed. Each CDR3 protein gets one entry after TCRdb re-called the PCR reads with MiXCR. The table shows approximately 1,000,000 distinct CDR3 sequences, with 25% to 35% occurring only once. Sequencing used PBMCs, mostly from graft donor cells, obtained 360 days after TCRalphabeta/CD19-depleted stem cell transplant. These receptors all come from a boy less than two years old who had a stem cell transplant for SCID, so the T cells may come from the graft donor.

This clonotype was found a few times. V usage is TRBV6-4 and J usage is TRBJ2-1, with 8 bases that match TRBD1. Germline-derived CDR1 and CDR2 are MRHNA and SNTAGT. V shed 6 bases, J shed 5 bases, and the junction held 9 bases outside the gene matches. This CDR3 has 15 amino acids. The CDR3 reads CASRPRTGLNNEQFF. The CDR3 DNA follows: TGTGCCAGCAGACCACGGACAGGGCTTAACAATGAGCAGTTCTTC.

The CDR3 bases are TGTGCCAGCAGTTGGCCGGACAAGGCCTACGAGCAGTACTTC. It translates to CASSWPDKAYEQYF. The chain recombines TRBV12-3 or TRBV12-4 with TRBJ2-7, with a possible D match to TRBD1 (5 bases). The CDR3 has 14 amino acids. The V gene lost 4 bases and the J gene lost 2 bases, with 12 bases spanning the gap.

The chain carries TRBV7-6 and TRBJ2-5; TRBD1 matches 7 bases. The CDR3 sequence is 15 residues long. The germline V gene has CDR1 SGHVS and CDR2 FNYEAQ. With V trimmed by 1 base and J by 3 bases, 5 bases remained unmatched. CDR3 sequence reads: CASSLGGTAKETQYF. The CDR3 region has the DNA TGTGCCAGCAGCTTAGGGGGGACAGCAAAAGAGACCCAGTACTTC.

This rearrangement joins TRBV12-5 to TRBJ2-1; the D gene is possibly TRBD1 (6 bases). V was cut by 3 bases and J by 4 bases, with 10 bases left in between. The germline V gene has CDR1 LGHNT and CDR2 FRNRAP. CDR3 length: 14 residues. The CDR3 DNA follows: TGTGCTAGTGGTTTAGGACAGCCTTACAATGAGCAGTTCTTC. Protein: CASGLGQPYNEQFF.

The V gene is TRBV6-1, the J gene TRBJ2-4; TRBD2 matches 9 bases. Per germline, CDR1 MNHNS and CDR2 SASEGT. V shed 6 bases and J 3 bases; nucleotides not matched to a gene: 9. There are 16 residues in the CDR3. The CDR3 region has the DNA TGTGCCAGCAGAAGAGCGGGGGGCCTATACAAAAACATTCAGTACTTC. Residues: CASRRAGGLYKNIQYF.

CDR3 loop: CASSPSRGGTTEAFF. For the CDR3, the DNA is TGCGCCAGCAGCCCTTCAAGGGGGGGCACCACTGAAGCTTTCTTT. This chain joins TRBV4-1 and TRBJ1-1, with D tentatively TRBD1 (6 bases). CDR3 length: 15 amino acids. V lost 4 bases and J 4 bases, leaving 16 bases between the germline ends. The germline V gene has CDR1 MGHRA and CDR2 YSYEKL.

The rearrangement joins TRBV20-1 to TRBJ2-7; D could derive from TRBD1 or TRBD2 (7 bases each). Germline V CDR1 and CDR2: DFQATT, SNEGSKA (reference sequence). This CDR3 has 13 residues. The DNA for the CDR3 is TGCAGGGCGGGGGACAGTAGATCCTACGAGCAGTACTTC. It yields the protein CRAGDSRSYEQYF.

The J gene is TRBJ1-6, the V gene TRBV20-1; no clear D gene. V was shortened by 5 bases and J by 0 bases, with 17 bases between the two germline ends. CDR1 and CDR2 from the germline V gene are DFQATT and SNEGSKA (reference sequence). This CDR3 comprises 17 residues. The CDR3 coding sequence is TGCAGTGCTGCCCCGACGCAGGCGAGCTCCTATAATTCACCCCTCCACTTT. This codes for CSAAPTQASSYNSPLHF.

The table lists this clonotype with a count of one. The CDR3: CASSLGGGRYNQPQHF. The CDR3 coding sequence is TGTGCCAGCAGTTTGGGGGGAGGAAGATATAATCAGCCCCAGCATTTT. The V call is TRBV12-3 or TRBV12-4, the J call TRBJ1-5, with D tentatively TRBD1 (5 bases). The CDR3 sequence is 16 residues long. V was clipped by 3 bases and J by 4 bases, with 16 bases between them.

The rearrangement links TRBV12-3 or TRBV12-4 to TRBJ1-6; D perhaps matches TRBD1 (5 bases). V was pared by 7 bases and J by 8 bases, with 18 bases between. This CDR3 is built from 15 residues. CDR3 bases: TGTGCCAGCAAACGAACCGGGACCGCCTATTCACCCCTCCACTTT. Translating gives CASKRTGTAYSPLHF.

This clonotype was seen only a few times. V gene TRBV12-3 or TRBV12-4 combines with J gene TRBJ2-1; TRBD2 agrees at 12 bases. J gave up 12 bases and V 4 bases, and 16 bases lay outside the gene matches. This CDR3 region has 17 residues. CDR3 loop: CASSSRLAGVQLGVQFF. CDR3 DNA sequence: TGTGCCAGCAGTTCCCGACTAGCGGGGGTACAATTAGGGGTGCAGTTCTTC.

This clonotype was seen ten or more times. The chain combines TRBV18 with TRBJ1-2; maybe TRBD1 (5 bases). Trimming pared 6 bases from V and 8 bases from J, leaving 13 bases between. The CDR3 has 12 amino acids. Germline V gene sequence: CDR1 KGHSH, CDR2 LQKENI. CDR3 nucleotide sequence: TGTGCCAGCTCCGTGTCCAGGGAAGGCTACACCTTC. Translation gives CASSVSREGYTF.

The chain links TRBV7-2 to TRBJ1-5; D is unresolved. The germline V gene encodes CDR1 SGHTA and CDR2 FQGNSA. V was pared by 0 bases and J by 8 bases, with 8 bases between. The CDR3 loop spans 13 amino acids. Written as DNA, the CDR3 is TGTGCCAGCAGCTTAGCAGTCCAGAAGCCCCAGCATTTT. It yields the protein CASSLAVQKPQHF.

Only a few counts were recorded for this clonotype. The genes are TRBV9 and TRBJ1-2, with D perhaps matching TRBD1 (5 bases). Germline V lookup: CDR1 SGDLS, CDR2 YYNGEE. The germline V and J ends were trimmed by 2 bases and 3 bases, with 11 bases remaining between them. The CDR3 extends over 14 amino acids. CDR3 amino acids: CASSVGGIDYGYTF. CDR3 nucleotides: TGTGCCAGCAGCGTGGGGGGTATTGACTATGGCTACACCTTC.

This clonotype was observed a handful of times. The rearrangement joins TRBV4-1 to TRBJ2-7; the D is unclear. Trimming stripped 3 bases from V and 3 bases from J, with 12 bases between. This CDR3 comprises 14 residues. Germline values: CDR1 MGHRA, CDR2 YSYEKL. CDR3 protein: CASSQSLRFYEQYF. The CDR3 DNA sequence: TGCGCCAGCAGCCAGTCCCTACGGTTCTACGAGCAGTACTTC.

The V and J genes are TRBV14 and TRBJ2-1; D remains ambiguous. The CDR3 contains 16 residues. From germline, CDR1 is SGHDN and CDR2 FVKESK. V lost 1 base to trimming and J lost 3 bases, with 13 bases between them. DNA of the CDR3: TGTGCCAGCAGCCAAGGTCCCAGCTTGGGCTACAATGAGCAGTTCTTC. It translates to CASSQGPSLGYNEQFF.

The gene calls are TRBV12-3 or TRBV12-4 and TRBJ2-2; D is perhaps TRBD1 (5 bases). This CDR3 spans 13 amino acids. Between the trimmed V and J ends, which lost 5 bases and 4 bases, there was a span of 8 bases. The CDR3 region is CASSGHTTGELFF. CDR3 bases: TGTGCCAGCAGTGGACACACCACCGGGGAGCTGTTTTTT.

V and J are TRBV7-9 and TRBJ1-4; no clear D. The CDR3 is 15 amino acids. Trimming left V 0 bases short and J 15 bases short, with 20 bases between. CDR1 is SEHNR and CDR2 is FQNEAQ in the germline V gene (reference sequence). The CDR3 spells CASSLASGSFVRLFF. CDR3 coding DNA: TGTGCCAGCAGCTTAGCCTCGGGTAGCTTTGTCCGATTGTTTTTT.

Here the CDR3 reads CASSSAEANTGELFF. CDR3 coding DNA: TGTGCCAGCAGCTCCGCAGAAGCGAACACCGGGGAGCTGTTTTTT. The chain joins TRBV5-5 to TRBJ2-2; no firm D call. From germline, CDR1 is SGHKS and CDR2 YYEKEE (reference sequence). CDR3 length: 15 amino acids. Trimming shortened V by 3 bases and J by 0 bases, and 9 bases separated the two germline ends.

There are a few counts of this clonotype. V is TRBV5-5 and J is TRBJ2-1, with 8 positions matching TRBD1. Germline values: CDR1 SGHKS, CDR2 YYEKEE (reference sequence). This CDR3 is 15 amino acids long. Unmatched junction bases numbered 8, after V lost 2 bases and J lost 7 bases. The CDR3 loop is CASSLGTGYPNEQFF. The CDR3, as DNA: TGTGCCAGCAGCTTAGGGACAGGTTATCCGAATGAGCAGTTCTTC. The complete variable domain, with remaining parts taken from reference TRBV5-5 and TRBJ2-1, reads DAGVTQSPTHLIKTRGQQVTLRCSPISGHKSVSWYQQVLGQGPQFIFQYYEKEERGRGNFPDRFSARQFPNYSSELNVNALLLGDSALYLCASSLGTGYPNEQFFGPGTRLTVL.

The chain has TRBV6-1 and TRBJ1-2; D call uncertain. CDR3 size: 13 residues. From germline, CDR1 is MNHNS and CDR2 SASEGT. Deletions cut 4 bases from V and 4 bases from J, with 10 bases between. CDR3 DNA sequence: TGTGCCAGCAGTGGGTTGGGCATCTATGGCTACACCTTC. Residues: CASSGLGIYGYTF.

Only a few counts were recorded for this clonotype. CDR3 sequence: CASSLSGGGFMETQYF. The DNA of the CDR3 is TGCGCCAGCAGCTTGAGTGGAGGGGGGTTTATGGAGACCCAGTACTTC. V gene TRBV5-1 combines with J gene TRBJ2-5; D tentatively reads TRBD1 or TRBD2 (6 bases each). This CDR3 comprises 16 residues. Trimming removed 1 base from V and 5 bases from J, with 18 bases in between. In germline, CDR1 is SGHRS, CDR2 YFSETQ.